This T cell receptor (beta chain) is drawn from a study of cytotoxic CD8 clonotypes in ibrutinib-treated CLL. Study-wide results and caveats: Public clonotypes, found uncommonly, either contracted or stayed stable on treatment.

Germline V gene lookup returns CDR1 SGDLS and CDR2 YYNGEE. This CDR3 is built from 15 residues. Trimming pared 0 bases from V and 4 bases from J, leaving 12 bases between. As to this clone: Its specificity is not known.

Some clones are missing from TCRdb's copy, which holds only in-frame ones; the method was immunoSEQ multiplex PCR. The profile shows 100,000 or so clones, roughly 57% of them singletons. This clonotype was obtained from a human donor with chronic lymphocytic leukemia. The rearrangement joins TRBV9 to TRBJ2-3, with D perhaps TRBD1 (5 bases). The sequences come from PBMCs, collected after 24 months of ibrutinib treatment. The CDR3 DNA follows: TGTGCCAGCAGCGTAGTTTCCAGGGCGGCAGATACGCAGTATTTT. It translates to CASSVVSRAADTQYF. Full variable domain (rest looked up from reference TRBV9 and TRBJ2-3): DSGVTQTPKHLITATGQRVTLRCSPRSGDLSVYWYQQSLDQGLQFLIQYYNGEERAKGNILERFSAQQFPDLHSELNLSSLELGDSALYFCASSVVSRAADTQYFGPGTRLTVL.